The next 4 T cell receptor beta chains were all read from a single sample in a study of CD8+CD57+ T cells in acquired aplastic anemia. The study profiled TCR beta VDJ and CDR3 using genomic DNA as template. TCRdb redid the calling of the reads with MiXCR, one entry per CDR3 protein. The table records some 190,000 distinct CDR3 sequences, 40% to 55% of them present only once. Sequencing input: sorted CD4+, CD8+, or CD8+CD57+ T cells (not recorded which) from PBMCs. The receptors were sampled from a human donor in good health.

Regarding this clonotype: A read error may be the cause here, since a much bigger clone is one base away. The chain combines TRBV2 with TRBJ2-1; 13 bases map to TRBD2. Germline lookup yields CDR1 SNHLY and CDR2 FYNNEI. The CDR3 runs to 18 residues. The CDR3 reads CASSHLGLAGISYNQQFF. CDR3 DNA: TGTGCCAGCAGTCATTTGGGACTAGCGGGAATATCCTACAATCAGCAGTTCTTC.

This chain connects TRBV6-5 to TRBJ1-2; D is ambiguous. The CDR3 has 14 amino acids. Trimming took 4 bases from V and 5 from J, leaving 14 bases between them. Germline values: CDR1 MNHEY, CDR2 SVGAGI. CDR3 sequence reads: CASSSLGSRYGYTF. CDR3 nucleotide sequence: TGTGCCAGCAGTTCGCTGGGGTCCAGATATGGCTACACCTTC.

This clonotype has ten or more counts. The chain uses TRBV29-1 and TRBJ2-1; TRBD2 matches at 9 bases. V was pared by 0 bases and J by 13 bases, with 10 bases of the junction left unmatched. This CDR3 contains 14 residues. Germline V lookup: CDR1 SQVTM, CDR2 ANQGSEA. The CDR3 DNA reads TGCAGCGTTGAAGATCTGTCTAGCGGGACCAGTCAGTTCTTC. Translating gives CSVEDLSSGTSQFF.

This rearrangement joins TRBV19 to TRBJ1-5; D uncertain. Per germline, CDR1 LNHDA and CDR2 SQIVND (reference sequence). Trimming removed 6 bases from V and 6 bases from J, with 18 bases in between. The CDR3 runs to 15 residues. In DNA, the CDR3 is TGTGCCAGTAGAAACGTGGGGTCGAGTGGTCAGCCCCAGCATTTT. Its protein product is CASRNVGSSGQPQHF.